The following is a T cell receptor (beta chain) sequence with its context. Its antigen remains unidentified. The sample contains more than one DNA sequence encoding this CDR3. Time point specified: blood from clinic visit 5 months post-surgery; TSC patient then seizure free. Patients received at least one anti-epileptic drug before surgery. The CDR3 runs to 13 residues. Trimming left V 3 bases short and J 2 bases short, with 7 bases between. Per the germline V gene, CDR1 is MNHEY and CDR2 is SMNVEV (reference sequence). This sample was included in a study of brain T cells in children with intractable seizures. Study-level findings and limits: Only CDR3 sequence similarity suggested viral specificity, without known HCMV serostatus. Clones missing pre-surgery may reflect undersampling of that blood sample.

TCRdb's table, derived via immunoSEQ multiplex PCR, lists solely in-frame clones and lacks some. The sample lists about 340,000 clones, 85% to 95% seen once, with around 6% in the top ten. The sample here was peripheral blood, taken approximately 5 months after surgery. The chain employs TRBV27 and TRBJ1-2; perhaps TRBD1 as D (6 bases). The TCR originated in a boy younger than two with tuberous sclerosis and intractable seizures. CDR3 in DNA: TGTGCCAGCAGTTTTGGGGGCAACTATGGCTACACCTTC. It yields the protein CASSFGGNYGYTF.